A selection of T cell receptor beta chains follows, all from one sample in a study of blood T cell repertoires in COVID-19. Only in-frame clones appear in the TCRdb table, and some are missing; sequencing was by immunoSEQ multiplex PCR. Here the sample spans roughly 360,000 clones, around 83% being singletons. The sample comprised PBMCs or T cells enriched from blood (not recorded which). The receptors derive from a woman in her forties or fifties who had recovered from COVID-19. CDR3s include the opening cysteine and the closing phenylalanine or tryptophan. D genes are given only for firm matches. Clone size is given for some rows only: seen once, a few or many times, or a class if the clone is expanded.

>TRBJ2-5|TRBV6-5|NA|NA
TGTGCCAGCATGTTACAGCCATTTGGAGGGACCCAGTACTTC
CASMLQPFGGTQYF
>TRBJ2-2|TRBV5-6|TRBD2|NA
TGTGCCAGCAGCCTTCTAGCGGGAGAGAGGAACACCGGGGAGCTGTTTTTT
CASSLLAGERNTGELFF
>TRBJ1-4|TRBV15|NA|NA
TGTGCCACCAGCAAAGGGGTTAATGAAAAACTGTTTTTT
CATSKGVNEKLFF
>TRBJ1-2|TRBV27|NA|NA
TGTGCCAGCAGGCCGACAGGAGAAGGTTACTATGGCTACACCTTC
CASRPTGEGYYGYTF
>TRBJ1-2|TRBV28|NA|NA
TGTGCCAGCAGTTTGGCGGGGGACTATGGCTACACCTTC
CASSLAGDYGYTF
>TRBJ1-2|TRBV30|TRBD1|NA
TGTGCCTGGAATGTCAGGGGGGACTATGGCTACACCTTC
CAWNVRGDYGYTF
>TRBJ1-3|TRBV5-1|NA|NA
TGCGCCAGCAGCTTGGGGGGCTTTGGAAACACCATATATTTT
CASSLGGFGNTIYF
>TRBJ1-2|TRBV19|NA|NA
TGTGCCAGTAGTACCTCCAGATCCGGGAATAACTATGGCTACACCTTC
CASSTSRSGNNYGYTF
>TRBJ2-2|TRBV5-1|NA|NA
TGCGCCAGCAGCTTTAAGACAGCGCACACCGGGGAGCTGTTTTTT
CASSFKTAHTGELFF
>TRBJ1-2|TRBV2|TRBD1|NA
TGTGCCAGCAGTGAGGTGCGTACAGGGGACTATGGCTACACCTTC
CASSEVRTGDYGYTF
>TRBJ1-1|TRBV9|TRBD1|NA
TGTGCCAGCAGCGTTGCAGGGGGAGCGGACACTGAAGCTTTCTTT
CASSVAGGADTEAFF
>TRBJ2-3|TRBV5-6|NA|NA
TGTGCCAGCAGCTTGTGGCAGTCCACAGATACGCAGTATTTT
CASSLWQSTDTQYF
>TRBJ1-6|TRBV27|NA|NA
TGTGCCAGCAGTTTAAAGACAGTGTATAATTCACCCCTCCACTTT
CASSLKTVYNSPLHF
>TRBJ1-5|TRBV18|NA|NA
TGTGCCAGCTCCCCCTCCGACGGAGGTTATCAGCCCCAGCATTTT
CASSPSDGGYQPQHF
>TRBJ1-4|TRBV5-4|TRBD1|NA
TGTGCCAGCAGCTTGGGACAGGGATCTGAAAAACTGTTTTTT
CASSLGQGSEKLFF
>TRBJ2-1|TRBV11-3|NA|NA
TGTGCCAGCAGCTTAGTCGGACAGGCCCCAACTCGGGGAGGTGAGCAGTTCTTC
CASSLVGQAPTRGGEQFF
>TRBJ2-1|TRBV5-1|TRBD1|NA
TGCGCCAGCAGGCCGGGACAGGGGTCCTACAATGAGCAGTTCTTC
CASRPGQGSYNEQFF
>TRBJ2-2|TRBV5-1|TRBD2|NA
TGCGCCAGCAGTTTGGGACTAGCGGGGGAGTACACCGGGGAGCTGTTTTTT
CASSLGLAGEYTGELFF
>TRBJ1-1|TRBV6-5|NA|NA
TGTGCCAGCGAACCCGGGGGGGGTGGGACTGAAGCTTTCTTT
CASEPGGGGTEAFF
>TRBJ2-2|TRBV29-1|TRBD1|NA
TGCAGCGTTGGGACAGGGGGCACCGGGGAGCTGTTTTTT
CSVGTGGTGELFF
>TRBJ1-2|TRBV4-3|NA|NA
TGCGCCAGCAGCCAAGATGTTTTTTCTGCAGGGGCGTATGGCTACACCTTC
CASSQDVFSAGAYGYTF
>TRBJ1-3|TRBV7-2|TRBD1|once
TGTGCCAGCAACTTAGGGGGCAACCGAAACACCATATATTTT
CASNLGGNRNTIYF
>TRBJ1-2|TRBV7-2|TRBD1|few
TGTGCCAGCAGCTCCTACAGGGGGGGAACTAACTATGGCTACACCTTC
CASSSYRGGTNYGYTF
>TRBJ2-2|TRBV11-3|NA|NA
TGTGCCAGCACCCCATTGGACAGTAGGAGGCTGTTTTTT
CASTPLDSRRLFF
>TRBJ1-4|TRBV25-1|TRBD1|NA
TGTGCCAGCAGTCTCCACAGGGGCGAAAAACTGTTTTTT
CASSLHRGEKLFF
>TRBJ1-2|TRBV10-3|NA|NA
TGTGCCATCAGTCAAAACAGGGATGGCTACACCTTC
CAISQNRDGYTF
>TRBJ1-2|TRBV7-3|TRBD1|once
TGTGCCAGCAGCATGACAGGGGGCGTACGGTCGCTCACCTTC
CASSMTGGVRSLTF
>TRBJ1-1|TRBV2|NA|NA
TGTGCCAGCTACAGGGTGAGCACTGAAGCTTTCTTT
CASYRVSTEAFF
>TRBJ2-1|TRBV14|NA|NA
TGTGCCAGCAGCCTCGTCGTTCCGGGAGTGGGTAGGAATGAGCAGTTCTTC
CASSLVVPGVGRNEQFF
>TRBJ1-1|TRBV27|TRBD1|NA
TGTGCCAGCAGCAAGAATAGGGTTTCCTGGACAGGGACTGAAGCTTTCTTT
CASSKNRVSWTGTEAFF
>TRBJ1-2|TRBV6-2/TRBV6-3|NA|NA
TGTGCCAGCAGTACACAAGACAGTCACTATGGCTACACCTTC
CASSTQDSHYGYTF
>TRBJ1-2|TRBV19|TRBD1|once
TGTGCCAGTAGTATACTACAGGGGGCGAGCACCTTC
CASSILQGASTF
>TRBJ2-2|TRBV29-1|TRBD1|NA
TGCAGCGTTGTCAACCCTAGGACAGGGGGGACCACCGGGGAGCTGTTTTTT
CSVVNPRTGGTTGELFF
>TRBJ2-1|TRBV14|NA|NA
TGTGCCAGCAGCCAAGAGGCTAGCTGGTGGAATGAGCAGTTCTTC
CASSQEASWWNEQFF
>TRBJ2-7|TRBV5-6|NA|NA
TGTGCCAGCAGCTTGTTAGGGGCTAACGAGCAGTACTTC
CASSLLGANEQYF
>TRBJ1-3|TRBV30|NA|NA
TGTGCCTGCCCCCCGCCAGATGGAAACACCATATATTTT
CACPPPDGNTIYF
>TRBJ2-3|TRBV19|NA|NA
TGTGCCAGTAGGAGAGGCACAGATACGCAGTATTTT
CASRRGTDTQYF
>TRBJ2-6|TRBV19|TRBD2|NA
TGTGCCAGTAGTTCGACTAGCGGGAGCTTGTGGGGGGCCAACGTCCTGACTTTC
CASSSTSGSLWGANVLTF
>TRBJ1-2|TRBV30|NA|NA
TGTGCCTGGAGACACCCCTCCCTTAACTATGGCTACACCTTC
CAWRHPSLNYGYTF
>TRBJ1-4|TRBV5-4|NA|NA
TGTGCCAGCAGCTTGGTAGGGAGTGAAAAACTGTTTTTT
CASSLVGSEKLFF
>TRBJ2-7|TRBV5-1|NA|NA
TGCGCCAGCAGCCCCACTGCGGTCGCGGGGAGCCGCTACGAGCAGTACTTC
CASSPTAVAGSRYEQYF
>TRBJ2-3|TRBV18|NA|NA
TGTGCCAGCTCACCATTCGGGGGTTCAGATACGCAGTATTTT
CASSPFGGSDTQYF
>TRBJ2-3|TRBV6-2/TRBV6-3|TRBD2|NA
TGTGCCAGCAGTTACTCGGGGGGGTTTGGAACAGATACGCAGTATTTT
CASSYSGGFGTDTQYF
>TRBJ2-5|TRBV5-6|TRBD2|NA
TGTGCCAGCAGCTTGGGACTAGCGGGAGGTGAGACCCAGTACTTC
CASSLGLAGGETQYF
>TRBJ1-3|TRBV7-8|TRBD1|NA
TGTGCCAGCAGCTTAGGGGGGACAGGGAATCCTGGAAACACCATATATTTT
CASSLGGTGNPGNTIYF
>TRBJ2-7|TRBV30|TRBD1|NA
TGTGCCTGGAGAATCTCAGGGGGAAACGAGCAGTACTTC
CAWRISGGNEQYF
>TRBJ1-2|TRBV19|TRBD1|NA
TGTGCCAGTAGTACTCGGACAGGGCGCTATGGCTACACCTTC
CASSTRTGRYGYTF
>TRBJ1-1|TRBV20-1|TRBD1|NA
TGCAGTGCTAGCAGGGGGCCTGAAGCTTTCTTT
CSASRGPEAFF
>TRBJ1-2|TRBV7-9|NA|NA
TGTGCCAGCAGCTTTTTGGGACAAACTAACTATGGCTACACCTTC
CASSFLGQTNYGYTF
>TRBJ1-2|TRBV12-3/TRBV12-4|NA|once
TGTGCCAGCAGTTTGGGGACATCCTATGGCTACACCTTC
CASSLGTSYGYTF
>TRBJ2-7|TRBV30|NA|NA
TGTGCCTGGAGTCCCGGGAGATCCTACGAGCAGTACTTC
CAWSPGRSYEQYF